The 17 T cell receptor beta chains reported below all come from one sample, sequenced in a study of cytomegalovirus exposure and HLA in healthy donors. PCR employed 60 Vbeta and 13 Jbeta primers. Sequencing was performed with immunoSEQ multiplex PCR; in TCRdb, only in-frame clones are kept and a portion is missing. The sample lists approximately 70,000 clones, around four fifths occurring once. Specimen: PBMCs. Receptors were obtained from a man between 35 and 55 years old in good health and CMV-seronegative.

This clone was counted a few times. The V gene is TRBV5-6, the J gene TRBJ2-5; 7 bases match TRBD2. The germline V gene has CDR1 SGHDT and CDR2 YYEEEE. The length of the CDR3 is 13 residues. Trimming removed 4 bases from V and 4 bases from J; junction bases left unmatched: 4. Here the CDR3 reads CASSGGGSETQYF. CDR3 in DNA: TGTGCCAGCAGCGGCGGGGGTTCAGAGACCCAGTACTTC.

The rearrangement links TRBV10-2 to TRBJ1-1; D possibly corresponds to TRBD1 (6 bases). V was pared by 2 bases and J by 1 base, with 14 bases between. Germline CDR1 and CDR2: WSHSY and SAAADI. This CDR3 has 16 residues. Here the CDR3 reads CASSEPDSPPNTEAFF. The CDR3, as DNA: TGCGCCAGCAGTGAGCCGGACAGCCCCCCGAACACTGAAGCTTTCTTT.

The V and J genes are TRBV19 and TRBJ2-7; 9 bases align to TRBD1. V lost 4 bases to trimming and J lost 6 bases; unmatched junction nucleotides: 13. This CDR3 has 16 residues. Germline values: CDR1 LNHDA, CDR2 SQIVND (reference sequence). The CDR3, as DNA: TGTGCCAGTAGTACCCGAGCCGGGACAGGGAGTAGCGAGCAGTACTTC. This codes for CASSTRAGTGSSEQYF.

The CDR3 protein is CASSVAPGWGANVLTF. The CDR3, as DNA: TGTGCCAGCAGCGTAGCTCCGGGTTGGGGGGCCAACGTCCTGACTTTC. The gene calls are TRBV9 and TRBJ2-6; the D is unclear. Trimming pared 0 bases from V and 4 bases from J, leaving 11 bases between. The CDR3 loop spans 16 amino acids. Germline V gives CDR1 SGDLS, CDR2 YYNGEE.

V and J are TRBV7-2 and TRBJ1-5; unclear D gene. Trimming stripped 1 base from V and 0 bases from J, with 7 bases between. Per germline, CDR1 SGHTA and CDR2 FQGNSA. This CDR3 region has 15 residues. CDR3 sequence (DNA): TGTGCCAGCAGCTTAGGGCAGTCTAGCAATCAGCCCCAGCATTTT. This gives the protein CASSLGQSSNQPQHF.

The V gene is TRBV5-6, the J gene TRBJ1-1; D is possibly TRBD1 (5 bases). Trimming cost V 4 bases and J 0 bases, with 19 bases left between them. The CDR3 is made up of 17 amino acids. The germline V gene has CDR1 SGHDT and CDR2 YYEEEE. CDR3 in DNA: TGTGCCAGCAGCGTAAGCCACAGGTTCGGAGTGAACACTGAAGCTTTCTTT. Encoded protein: CASSVSHRFGVNTEAFF.

This clone was counted once. The V call is TRBV21-1, the J call TRBJ1-2; the table calls TRBD1, which could not be checked here. TRBV21-1 is annotated as a pseudogene. This CDR3 is 14 amino acids long. The CDR3 here is CASSGSGCNYGYTF. The CDR3 DNA follows: TGTGCCAGCAGCGGGTCAGGGTGTAATTATGGCTACACCTTC.

With regard to this clone: The junction departs from the called germline gene at one end, perhaps through a read error. Other DNA sequences from this sample encode an identical CDR3 as well. J is TRBJ2-1 and V is TRBV6-5, with D unresolved. The CDR3 is made up of 11 amino acids. The germline V gene has CDR1 MNHEY and CDR2 SVGAGI. The DNA of the CDR3 is TGTGCCAGTAGTTGGCGGAATGAGCAGTTCTTC. Protein: CASSWRNEQFF.

This clone has only a few counts. The rearrangement joins TRBV6-5 to TRBJ1-1; weak D call: TRBD1 (5 bases). The CDR3 length is 14 residues. Trimming cost V 2 bases and J 0 bases, with 7 bases left between them. Germline CDR1 MNHEY, CDR2 SVGAGI. In DNA form, the CDR3 reads TGTGCCAGCAGTTACAGACAGCTGAACACTGAAGCTTTCTTT. This codes for CASSYRQLNTEAFF.

V usage is TRBV19 and J usage is TRBJ1-1; tentative D call: TRBD1 (5 bases). Trimming shortened V by 1 base and J by 4 bases, and 16 bases separated the two germline ends. The V gene's germline CDR1 is LNHDA and CDR2 SQIVND (reference sequence). The CDR3 has 16 residues. CDR3 DNA sequence: TGTGCCAGTAGTATAGGACACCCAGGGTTGGGCACTGAAGCTTTCTTT. This gives the protein CASSIGHPGLGTEAFF.

This chain links TRBV5-1 with TRBJ2-3; 9 bases are shared with TRBD1. V shed 4 bases and J 14 bases; nucleotides not matched to a gene: 11. The CDR3 is 13 amino acids. The germline gives CDR1 SGHRS, CDR2 YFSETQ. The DNA for the CDR3 is TGCGCCAGCAGCGCCAACGGAGGGACAGGGTGGTATTTT. Translated, it gives CASSANGGTGWYF.

The CDR3 loop is CASSRVATNEKLFF. CDR3 nucleotide sequence: TGTGCCAGCAGCCGGGTGGCAACTAATGAAAAACTGTTTTTT. This chain uses TRBV7-2 with TRBJ1-4; D not resolved. CDR3 length: 14 amino acids. The germline V gene encodes CDR1 SGHTA and CDR2 FQGNSA. V lost 5 bases to trimming and J lost 0 bases, with 7 bases between them.

This clone was found once. The rearrangement uses TRBV7-8 and TRBJ1-1, with 7 nucleotides matching TRBD1. The CDR3 consists of 14 residues. Germline lookup yields CDR1 SGHVS and CDR2 FQNEAQ. With V trimmed by 5 bases and J by 7 bases, 10 bases remained unmatched. The DNA for the CDR3 is TGTGCCAGCAGCCCCGACAGGGTTCGTTTTGAAGCTTTCTTT. Translation: CASSPDRVRFEAFF.

This chain links TRBV27 with TRBJ1-4, with D uncertain. The CDR3 consists of 15 residues. CDR1 is MNHEY, CDR2 SMNVEV, per germline (reference sequence). Between the trimmed V and J ends, which lost 4 bases and 4 bases, there was a span of 13 bases. The CDR3 DNA reads as TGTGCCAGCAGTTCCACCGACAACAGTAATGAAAAACTGTTTTTT. Protein sequence: CASSSTDNSNEKLFF.

V usage is TRBV7-8 and J usage is TRBJ2-2; 7 bases map to TRBD2. Germline lookup yields CDR1 SGHVS and CDR2 FQNEAQ. The CDR3 consists of 18 residues. Trimming took 3 bases from V and 5 from J; bases not matched to a gene: 15. This CDR3 reads CASSFMAVSGGGTGELFF. CDR3 coding DNA: TGTGCCAGCAGCTTTATGGCCGTTTCGGGGGGTGGGACCGGGGAGCTGTTTTTT.

The chain is built from TRBV19 and TRBJ1-4, with D tentatively TRBD1 (5 bases). V was clipped by 5 bases and J by 3 bases, with 13 bases between them. The CDR3 has 15 residues. CDR1 and CDR2 from the germline V gene are LNHDA and SQIVND (reference sequence). The CDR3 here is CASSPTGFSNEKLFF. The CDR3 region has the DNA TGTGCCAGTAGTCCCACAGGTTTCTCTAATGAAAAACTGTTTTTT.

This clone has only a few counts. J is TRBJ1-1 and V is TRBV5-1; no definite D call. CDR1 is SGHRS, CDR2 YFSETQ, per germline. The CDR3 loop spans 14 amino acids. Trimming removed 2 bases at V and 5 bases at J, with 13 bases between. The CDR3 nucleotides are TGCGCCAGCAGCTTACCGGGGATCGGGACTGAAGCTTTCTTT. Its protein is CASSLPGIGTEAFF.